This T cell receptor beta chain was recovered during a study of shared clonotypes between healthy human individuals. Study results and caveats: In this cohort, only blood was sampled, and tissue repertoires likely differ.

About this clone: Its target is unknown.

CDR1 SGDLS and CDR2 YYNGEE come from the germline V gene. Unmatched junction bases numbered 10, after V lost 4 bases and J lost 3 bases. This CDR3 region has 17 residues. Generated by immunoSEQ multiplex PCR, the TCRdb table keeps only in-frame clones and is missing some. The sample holds 1.4 million or so clones, just under 99% seen once. Naive CD4+ cells were CD45RA-selected; the remaining cells were memory. This sequence joins TRBV9 and TRBJ1-4; 9 nucleotides align to TRBD1. This TCR came from a man aged 30-40 years in good health. Material for sequencing was naive CD4+ T cells sorted from blood. The sample's subset: CD45RA+ positively selected. CDR3 bases: TGTGCCAGCAGCAATACAGGGGGCAATTTCCCTAATGAAAAACTGTTTTTT. Translating it yields CASSNTGGNFPNEKLFF.